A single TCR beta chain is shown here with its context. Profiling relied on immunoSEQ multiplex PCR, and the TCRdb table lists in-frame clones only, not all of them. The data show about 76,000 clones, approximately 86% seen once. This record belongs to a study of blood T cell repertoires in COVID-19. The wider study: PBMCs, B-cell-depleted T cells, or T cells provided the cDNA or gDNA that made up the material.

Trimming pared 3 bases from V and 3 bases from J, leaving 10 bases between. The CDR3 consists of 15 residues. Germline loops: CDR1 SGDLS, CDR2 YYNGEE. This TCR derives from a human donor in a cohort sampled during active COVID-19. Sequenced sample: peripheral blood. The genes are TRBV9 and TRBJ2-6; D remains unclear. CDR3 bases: TGTGCCAGCAGCGCCCACCTCGGTGGGGCCAACGTCCTGACTTTC. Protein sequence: CASSAHLGGANVLTF. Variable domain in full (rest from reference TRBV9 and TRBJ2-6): DSGVTQTPKHLITATGQRVTLRCSPRSGDLSVYWYQQSLDQGLQFLIQYYNGEERAKGNILERFSAQQFPDLHSELNLSSLELGDSALYFCASSAHLGGANVLTFGAGSRLTVL.